A single sample is the source of the 21 T cell receptor beta chains below, sequenced in a study of T cell repertoires in cytomegalovirus infection. Using its own MiXCR run on the reads, TCRdb lists one record per CDR3 protein. The table records 200,000 to 250,000 distinct CDR3 sequences, about 23% of them present only once. The source material was CD8+ T cells from PBMCs. The receptors come from a human donor in good health (CMV status not recorded). Some clones in this sample may be carry-over from other donors' samples.

The V and J genes are TRBV15 and TRBJ1-4; the D gene is possibly TRBD1 (6 bases). The CDR3 has 18 amino acids. Trimming stripped 0 bases from V and 2 bases from J, with 16 bases between. Germline values: CDR1 LNHNV, CDR2 YYDKDF (reference sequence). The CDR3 region has the DNA TGTGCCACCAGCAGAGATATCCCAGGGGCGCGCACTAATGAAAAACTGTTTTTT. Its protein product is CATSRDIPGARTNEKLFF.

This clonotype was observed a few times. The gene calls are TRBV7-6 and TRBJ2-1, with TRBD2 identical over 7 bases. Trimming removed 5 bases from V and 10 bases from J; junction bases left unmatched: 5. Germline CDR1 reads SGHVS; CDR2 reads FNYEAQ. The CDR3 runs to 12 residues. The CDR3 spells CASSTLGREQFF. DNA of the CDR3: TGTGCCAGCAGCACCCTCGGGAGGGAGCAGTTCTTC.

The chain carries TRBV9 and TRBJ2-1; TRBD2 is a possible D gene (6 bases). The V end lost 2 bases, the J end lost 7 bases, and 16 bases lay between the germline ends. Germline CDR1 is SGDLS and CDR2 is YYNGEE. This CDR3 has 15 amino acids. The CDR3 nucleotides read TGTGCCAGCAGCGTTAGTATGGGACTTGGGAATGAGCAGTTCTTC. It is translated as CASSVSMGLGNEQFF.

This clonotype was seen only a few times. This chain connects TRBV6-5 to TRBJ2-2; TRBD1 or TRBD2 may be the D gene (5 bases each). V lost 7 bases to trimming and J lost 3 bases, with 15 bases between them. The CDR3 covers 15 residues. From germline, CDR1 is MNHEY and CDR2 SVGAGI. The CDR3 here is CASTLRDAYTGELFF. The DNA of the CDR3 is TGTGCCAGCACCCTACGGGACGCTTACACCGGGGAGCTGTTTTTT.

The chain carries TRBV7-7 and TRBJ2-5, with D unclear. V was pared by 11 bases and J by 5 bases, with 6 bases between. The germline V gene encodes CDR1 SSHAT and CDR2 FNYEAQ (reference sequence). The CDR3 contains 9 residues. CDR3 protein: CALGETQYF. CDR3 nucleotides: TGTGCCCTCGGGGAGACCCAGTACTTC.

The chain has TRBV3-1 and TRBJ1-1, with TRBD1 matching 11 bases. Germline V CDR1 and CDR2: LGHDT, YNNKEL (reference sequence). This CDR3 is built from 16 residues. V lost 0 bases, J lost 11 bases, and 11 bases stayed unmatched. For the CDR3, the DNA is TGTGCCAGCAGCCAAGACGCAGGACAGGGGGCTTTTGCGGCTTTCTTT. Translation: CASSQDAGQGAFAAFF.

This clonotype has only a few counts. V and J are TRBV20-1 and TRBJ2-7, with D perhaps TRBD1 (5 bases). The V and J ends lost 0 bases and 0 bases respectively, with 9 bases between them. Germline V gene lookup returns CDR1 DFQATT and CDR2 SNEGSKA (reference sequence). The CDR3 sequence is 14 residues long. The CDR3 protein is CSARDWGSSYEQYF. CDR3 coding DNA: TGCAGTGCTAGAGATTGGGGCAGCTCCTACGAGCAGTACTTC.

This clonotype was found many times. This chain links TRBV7-8 with TRBJ1-1; D is uncertain. Trimming took 6 bases from V and 3 from J, leaving 11 bases between them. CDR1 and CDR2 from the germline V gene are SGHVS and FQNEAQ. The CDR3 consists of 13 residues. The CDR3 region has the DNA TGTGCCAGCAGTTGGACTGTCTACACTGAAGCTTTCTTT. Translation gives CASSWTVYTEAFF.

The chain recombines TRBV4-1 with TRBJ2-7; D not resolved. CDR3 length equals 13 residues. V was pared by 0 bases and J by 2 bases, with 5 bases between. The germline V gene has CDR1 MGHRA and CDR2 YSYEKL. The CDR3 DNA reads as TGCGCCAGCAGCCAAGAGTTGGCCTACGAGCAGTACTTC. It encodes CASSQELAYEQYF.

This chain connects TRBV20-1 to TRBJ2-3, with a tentative D call TRBD2 (7 bases). Trimming shortened V by 6 bases and J by 4 bases, and 20 bases separated the two germline ends. This CDR3 has 15 amino acids. CDR1 is DFQATT, CDR2 SNEGSKA, per germline (reference sequence). CDR3 in amino acids: CSATGLEQEADTQYF. Written as DNA, the CDR3 is TGCAGTGCGACAGGACTAGAACAAGAAGCAGATACGCAGTATTTT.

The chain joins TRBV20-1 to TRBJ2-1; D could derive from TRBD1 or TRBD2 (6 bases each). CDR1 DFQATT and CDR2 SNEGSKA come from the germline V gene (reference sequence). The ends were cut back, 0 bases at V and 6 bases at J, with 18 bases in the middle. This CDR3 has 16 amino acids. DNA of the CDR3: TGCAGTGCTAGAGATGGAGGGGGTAATTCCCCCAATGAGCAGTTCTTC. Encoded protein: CSARDGGGNSPNEQFF.

This chain uses TRBV12-3 or TRBV12-4 with TRBJ2-3; 12 positions match TRBD1. V dropped 1 base and J dropped 3; count of bases not matched to a gene: 5. This CDR3 has 17 residues. DNA of the CDR3: TGTGCCAGCAGTTTAGTAGGGACAGGGGGCCTTACAGATACGCAGTATTTT. Translating gives CASSLVGTGGLTDTQYF.

This clonotype has a count of ten or more. The chain is built from TRBV20-1 and TRBJ1-6; 8 bases line up with TRBD1. Germline CDR1 DFQATT, CDR2 SNEGSKA (reference sequence). The V gene end was trimmed by 6 bases and the J gene end by 9 bases; junction bases not matched to a gene: 10. The CDR3 has 14 residues. For the CDR3, the DNA is TGCAGTGCCACCCCCTGGACAGGGACTTCACCCCTCCACTTT. Amino acids: CSATPWTGTSPLHF.

The table lists this clonotype with a few counts. V and J are TRBV6-6 and TRBJ1-2, with a tentative D call TRBD1 (5 bases). V was pared by 6 bases and J by 6 bases, with 17 bases between. Looked up from germline, CDR1 is MNHNY and CDR2 is SVGAGI (reference sequence). CDR3 size: 14 residues. The CDR3 is CASSLLGEGDGYTF. The CDR3 bases are TGTGCCAGCAGCCTTCTGGGGGAGGGAGATGGCTACACCTTC.

This rearrangement joins TRBV7-4 to TRBJ2-7, with 7 bases aligning to TRBD1. V shed 5 bases, J shed 6 bases, and the junction held 7 bases outside the gene matches. This CDR3 comprises 13 residues. Germline lookup yields CDR1 SGHVT and CDR2 SQSDAQ. This CDR3 reads CASSKQGRVEQYF. The CDR3 nucleotides are TGTGCCAGCAGCAAACAGGGGAGAGTCGAGCAGTACTTC.

The chain uses TRBV14 and TRBJ2-3; D perhaps matches TRBD1 (6 bases). This CDR3 is built from 14 residues. Deletions cut 1 base from V and 6 bases from J, with 11 bases between. Germline lookup yields CDR1 SGHDN and CDR2 FVKESK. This CDR3 is CASSQVGAEDTQYF. CDR3 DNA: TGTGCCAGCAGCCAAGTGGGGGCCGAGGATACGCAGTATTTT.

This clonotype was seen a handful of times. The rearrangement uses TRBV7-9 and TRBJ2-1; D is undetermined. V shed 10 bases and J shed 5 bases, with 12 bases lying between them. Looked up from germline, CDR1 is SEHNR and CDR2 is FQNEAQ (reference sequence). The length of the CDR3 is 12 residues. The DNA for the CDR3 is TGTGCCACCCTAAGAACAGACAATGAGCAGTTCTTC. This sequence encodes CATLRTDNEQFF.

The gene calls are TRBV14 and TRBJ1-1, with unresolved D. This CDR3 contains 16 residues. V was clipped by 1 base and J by 1 base, with 13 bases between them. Germline lookup yields CDR1 SGHDN and CDR2 FVKESK. This CDR3 is CASSQGFRIPNTEAFF. CDR3 coding DNA: TGTGCCAGCAGCCAAGGATTCAGAATACCGAACACTGAAGCTTTCTTT.

The V call is TRBV7-3, the J call TRBJ2-1, with 12 bases identical to TRBD2. Trimming removed 2 bases from V and 10 bases from J; junction bases left unmatched: 3. This CDR3 is built from 14 residues. The V gene's germline CDR1 is SGHTA and CDR2 FQGTGA. For the CDR3, the DNA is TGTGCCAGCAGCTTAGCTAGCGGGGGGGTAGAGCAGTTCTTC. It is translated as CASSLASGGVEQFF.

The chain joins TRBV29-1 to TRBJ2-5, with D possibly matching TRBD2 (6 bases). In germline, CDR1 is SQVTM, CDR2 ANQGSEA. The CDR3 extends over 15 amino acids. The V and J ends lost 6 bases and 5 bases respectively, with 22 bases between them. The CDR3 reads CSVDRFSGFYETQYF. DNA of the CDR3: TGCAGCGTGGACCGCTTTAGCGGTTTTTACGAGACCCAGTACTTC.

This clonotype was seen many times. The chain combines TRBV28 with TRBJ2-3, with D possibly being TRBD2 (6 bases). CDR3 size: 13 residues. Germline V gives CDR1 MDHEN, CDR2 SYDVKM. The germline V and J ends were trimmed by 2 bases and 6 bases, with 9 bases remaining between them. CDR3: CASSLAGGDTQYF. Here the CDR3 DNA reads TGTGCCAGCAGTTTAGCCGGAGGGGATACGCAGTATTTT.